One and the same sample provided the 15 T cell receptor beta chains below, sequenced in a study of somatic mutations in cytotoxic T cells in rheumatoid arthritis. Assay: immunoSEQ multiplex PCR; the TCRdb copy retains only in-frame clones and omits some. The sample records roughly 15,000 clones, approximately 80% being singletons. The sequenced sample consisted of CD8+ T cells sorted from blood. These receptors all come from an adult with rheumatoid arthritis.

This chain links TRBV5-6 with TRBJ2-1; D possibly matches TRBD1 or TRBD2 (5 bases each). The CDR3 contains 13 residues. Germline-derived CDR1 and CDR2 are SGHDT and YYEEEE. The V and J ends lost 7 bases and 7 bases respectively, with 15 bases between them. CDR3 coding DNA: TGTGCCAGCGGGGACCCCGCCCTGAATGAGCAGTTCTTC. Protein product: CASGDPALNEQFF.

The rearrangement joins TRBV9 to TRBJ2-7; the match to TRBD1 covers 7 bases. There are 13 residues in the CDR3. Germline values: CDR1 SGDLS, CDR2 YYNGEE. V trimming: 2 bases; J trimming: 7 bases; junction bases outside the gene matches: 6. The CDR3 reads CASSVYLQGEQYF. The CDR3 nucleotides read TGTGCCAGCAGCGTTTACCTACAGGGGGAGCAGTACTTC.

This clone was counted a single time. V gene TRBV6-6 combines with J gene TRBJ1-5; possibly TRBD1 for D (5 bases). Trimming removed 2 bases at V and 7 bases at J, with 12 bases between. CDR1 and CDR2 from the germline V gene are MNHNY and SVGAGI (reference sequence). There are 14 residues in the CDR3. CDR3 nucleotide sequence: TGTGCCAGCAGTTACGAGGGGAAGAACCAGCCCCAGCATTTT. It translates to CASSYEGKNQPQHF.

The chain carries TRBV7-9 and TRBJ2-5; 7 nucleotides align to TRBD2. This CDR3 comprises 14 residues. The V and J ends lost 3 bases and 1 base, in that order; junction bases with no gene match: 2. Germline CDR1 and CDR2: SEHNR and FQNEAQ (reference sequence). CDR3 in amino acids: CASSLGGTQETQYF. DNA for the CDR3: TGTGCCAGCAGCTTGGGAGGGACCCAAGAGACCCAGTACTTC.

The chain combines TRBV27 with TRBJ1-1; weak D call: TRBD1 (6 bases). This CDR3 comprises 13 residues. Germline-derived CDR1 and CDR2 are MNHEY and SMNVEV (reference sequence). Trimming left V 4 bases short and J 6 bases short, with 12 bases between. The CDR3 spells CASSSIQGAEAFF. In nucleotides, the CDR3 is TGTGCCAGCAGTTCAATACAGGGCGCTGAAGCTTTCTTT.

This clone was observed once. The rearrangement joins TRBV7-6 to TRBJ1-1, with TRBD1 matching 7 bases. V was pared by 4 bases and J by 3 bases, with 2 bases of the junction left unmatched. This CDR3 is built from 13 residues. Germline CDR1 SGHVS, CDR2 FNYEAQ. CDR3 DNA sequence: TGTGCCAGCAGCTCACAGGGGTACACTGAAGCTTTCTTT. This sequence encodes CASSSQGYTEAFF.

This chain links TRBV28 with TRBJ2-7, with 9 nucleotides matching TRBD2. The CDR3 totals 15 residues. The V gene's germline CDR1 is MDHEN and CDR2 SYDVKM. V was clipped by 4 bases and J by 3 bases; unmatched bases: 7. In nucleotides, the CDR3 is TGTGCCAGCAGTTACGGGACTAGCCACCGCTACGAGCAGTACTTC. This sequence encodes CASSYGTSHRYEQYF.

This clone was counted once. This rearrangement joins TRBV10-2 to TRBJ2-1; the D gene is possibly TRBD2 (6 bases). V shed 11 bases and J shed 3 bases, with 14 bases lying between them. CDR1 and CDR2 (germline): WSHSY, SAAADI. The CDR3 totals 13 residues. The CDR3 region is CAGGGYDYNEQFF. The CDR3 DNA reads TGCGCCGGTGGGGGGTATGACTACAATGAGCAGTTCTTC.

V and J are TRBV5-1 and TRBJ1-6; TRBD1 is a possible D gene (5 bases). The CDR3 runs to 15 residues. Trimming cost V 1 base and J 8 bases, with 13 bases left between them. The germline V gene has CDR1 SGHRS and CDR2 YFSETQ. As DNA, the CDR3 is TGCGCCAGCAGCTTGTGGCAGGGTTACGATTCACCCCTCCACTTT. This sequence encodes CASSLWQGYDSPLHF.

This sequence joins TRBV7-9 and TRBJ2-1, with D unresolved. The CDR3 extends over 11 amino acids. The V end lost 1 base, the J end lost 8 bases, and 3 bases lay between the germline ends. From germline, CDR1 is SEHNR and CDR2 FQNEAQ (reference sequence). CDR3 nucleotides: TGTGCCAGCAGCTTAGTAGATGAGCAGTTCTTC. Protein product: CASSLVDEQFF. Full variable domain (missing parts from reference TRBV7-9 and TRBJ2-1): DTGVSQNPRHKITKRGQNVTFRCDPISEHNRLYWYRQTLGQGPEFLTYFQNEAQLEKSRLLSDRFSAERPKGSFSTLEIQRTEQGDSAMYLCASSLVDEQFFGPGTRLTVL.

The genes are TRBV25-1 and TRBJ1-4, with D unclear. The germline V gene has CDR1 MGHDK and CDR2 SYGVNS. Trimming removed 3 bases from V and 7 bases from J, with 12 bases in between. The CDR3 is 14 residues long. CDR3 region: CASSEPAIGEKLFF. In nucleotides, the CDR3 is TGTGCCAGCAGTGAGCCAGCTATAGGTGAAAAACTGTTTTTT.

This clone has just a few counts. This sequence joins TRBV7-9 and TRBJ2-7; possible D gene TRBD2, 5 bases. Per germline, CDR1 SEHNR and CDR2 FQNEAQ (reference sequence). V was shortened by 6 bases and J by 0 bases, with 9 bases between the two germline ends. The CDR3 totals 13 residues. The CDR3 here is CASRDGLSYEQYF. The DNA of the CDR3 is TGTGCCAGCAGGGACGGACTCTCCTACGAGCAGTACTTC.

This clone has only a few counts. CDR3 in amino acids: CASSMGTYEQYF. As DNA, the CDR3 is TGTGCCAGTAGTATGGGGACCTACGAGCAGTACTTC. J is TRBJ2-7 and V is TRBV19; D is unclear. Trimming took off 3 bases at V and 2 bases at J, with 5 bases between the two ends. The CDR3 covers 12 residues. The germline CDR1 and CDR2 sequences are LNHDA and SQIVND (reference sequence).

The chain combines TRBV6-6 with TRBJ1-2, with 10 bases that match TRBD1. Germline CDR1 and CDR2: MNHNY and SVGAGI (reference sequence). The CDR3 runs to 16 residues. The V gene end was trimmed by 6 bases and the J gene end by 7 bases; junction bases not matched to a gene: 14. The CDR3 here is CASSGRDRGVFGGYTF. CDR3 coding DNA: TGTGCCAGCAGCGGCCGGGACAGGGGAGTTTTCGGTGGCTACACCTTC.

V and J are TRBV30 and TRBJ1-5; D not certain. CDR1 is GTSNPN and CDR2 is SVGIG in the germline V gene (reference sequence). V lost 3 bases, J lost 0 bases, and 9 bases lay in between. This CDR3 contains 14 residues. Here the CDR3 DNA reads TGTGCCTGGAGGGCACCCTATAGCAATCAGCCCCAGCATTTT. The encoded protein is CAWRAPYSNQPQHF.